The 31 T cell receptor beta chains given below trace back to one sample, sequenced in a study of type 1 and type 2 diabetes patients. Genomic DNA was the PCR template. The TCR beta CDR3 region was amplified using 30 forward and 13 reverse primers. TCRdb re-analysed the multiplex PCR reads in MiXCR, keeping a single row per CDR3 protein. Of 280,000 or so distinct CDR3 sequences in the sample, roughly 44% are singletons; the top ten hold approximately 13%. Source material: peripheral blood mononuclear cells (PBMCs). All receptors come from a man aged 18 to 29 with type 2 diabetes.

This clonotype was counted a few times. The chain couples TRBV19 to TRBJ2-1; D perhaps matches TRBD2 (6 bases). The germline V gene encodes CDR1 LNHDA and CDR2 SQIVND (reference sequence). V dropped 5 bases and J dropped 7 bases, with 12 bases sitting between them. This CDR3 has 13 residues. CDR3 bases: TGTGCCAGTAGTTGGGACTTCTCAAATGAGCAGTTCTTC. It yields the protein CASSWDFSNEQFF.

This chain connects TRBV14 to TRBJ2-3; D is ambiguous. Looked up from germline, CDR1 is SGHDN and CDR2 is FVKESK. The V end lost 10 bases, the J end lost 0 bases, and 20 bases lay between the germline ends. The CDR3 has 16 residues. CDR3 sequence (DNA): TGTGCCACCAGTGATGCCACAGTCGCTAGCACAGATACGCAGTATTTT. Translating it yields CATSDATVASTDTQYF.

This sequence joins TRBV28 and TRBJ1-6, with D unresolved. Germline loops: CDR1 MDHEN, CDR2 SYDVKM. The CDR3 contains 16 residues. V was cut by 6 bases and J by 6 bases, with 18 bases left in between. The CDR3 reads CASRSPLRSGNSPLHF. For the CDR3, the DNA is TGTGCCAGCAGGTCACCCTTGAGGTCGGGTAATTCACCCCTCCACTTT.

The chain carries TRBV19 and TRBJ2-1; 10 bases are shared with TRBD2. The ends lost 4 bases at V and 8 bases at J; junction bases unmatched: 8. The CDR3 extends over 15 amino acids. The germline CDR1 and CDR2 sequences are LNHDA and SQIVND (reference sequence). The CDR3 sequence is CASSTSGSKRDEQFF. The CDR3 bases are TGTGCCAGTAGTACTAGCGGGAGTAAGCGCGATGAGCAGTTCTTC. Combining the CDR3 with reference TRBV19 and TRBJ2-1 gives the whole variable domain DGGITQSPKYLFRKEGQNVTLSCEQNLNHDAMYWYRQDPGQGLRLIYYSQIVNDFQKGDIAEGYSVSREKKESFPLTVTSAQKNPTAFYLCASSTSGSKRDEQFFGPGTRLTVL.

The chain uses TRBV25-1 and TRBJ2-7; D gene ambiguous. Germline CDR1 MGHDK, CDR2 SYGVNS. The CDR3 has 12 residues. The germline V and J ends were trimmed by 7 bases and 6 bases, with 13 bases remaining between them. Written as DNA, the CDR3 is TGTGCCAGCACCGATGGCCATCGCGAGCAGTACTTC. As protein: CASTDGHREQYF.

The V gene is TRBV4-2, the J gene TRBJ2-7, with TRBD2 as a possible D gene (7 bases). CDR1 and CDR2 (germline): LGHNA, YNFKEQ. CDR3 length: 18 amino acids. With 1 base removed from V and 2 bases from J, the gap between germline ends came to 21 bases. The CDR3 nucleotides are TGTGCCAGCAGCCAAGTGAGGCTTATAGGGGGGACTACCTACGAGCAGTACTTC. Its translation: CASSQVRLIGGTTYEQYF.

The chain recombines TRBV19 with TRBJ2-4, with D maybe TRBD1 (5 bases). The CDR3 loop spans 15 amino acids. V was pared by 5 bases and J by 7 bases, with 18 bases between. Germline V gene data show CDR1 as LNHDA and CDR2 as SQIVND (reference sequence). The CDR3 sequence: CASSLQGIMANIQYF. The CDR3 nucleotides read TGTGCCAGTAGTTTGCAGGGAATAATGGCGAACATTCAGTACTTC.

This clonotype was found a few times. Germline and junction disagree at one end, which may indicate a read error. V gene TRBV6-4 combines with J gene TRBJ2-5; D not resolved. Germline-derived CDR1 and CDR2 are MRHNA and SNTAGT. The length of the CDR3 is 13 residues. The DNA for the CDR3 is TGTGCCACCAGTGACTCGAATCAAGAGACCCAGTACTTC. The encoded protein is CATSDSNQETQYF.

In its sample, this clonotype was seen a few times. The J gene is TRBJ1-1, the V gene TRBV12-3 or TRBV12-4, with D tentatively TRBD1 (5 bases). CDR3 size: 12 residues. The V and J ends lost 7 bases and 7 bases respectively, with 13 bases between them. CDR3 DNA sequence: TGTGCCAGCACCTTCGACAGAGTTGAAGCTTTCTTT. Encoded protein: CASTFDRVEAFF.

V is TRBV7-6 and J is TRBJ2-3; 15 bases map to TRBD2. Losses at the gene ends were 5 bases for V and 3 bases for J; bases not matched to a gene: 12. In germline, CDR1 is SGHVS, CDR2 FNYEAQ. The CDR3 loop spans 19 amino acids. In nucleotides, the CDR3 is TGTGCCAGCAGCCGGTTACCGGGACTAGCGGGAGGTGGTACAGATACGCAGTATTTT. Its translation is CASSRLPGLAGGGTDTQYF. The variable domain in full, completed from reference TRBV7-6 and TRBJ2-3, reads GAGVSQSPRYKVTKRGQDVALRCDPISGHVSLYWYRQALGQGPEFLTYFNYEAQQDKSGLPNDRFSAERPEGSISTLTIQRTEQRDSAMYRCASSRLPGLAGGGTDTQYFGPGTRLTVL.

The rearrangement uses TRBV12-3 or TRBV12-4 and TRBJ1-2, with D perhaps TRBD1 (5 bases). Trimming took 0 bases from V and 6 from J, leaving 8 bases between them. CDR3 size: 13 residues. CDR3 DNA sequence: TGTGCCAGCAGTTTAGCCGGAGGGGATGGCTACACCTTC. The encoded protein is CASSLAGGDGYTF.

In this sample, this clonotype turned up once. The rearrangement joins TRBV2 to TRBJ1-2; 8 nucleotides line up with TRBD1. J gave up 6 bases and V 5 bases, and 2 bases lay outside the gene matches. CDR3 size: 12 residues. Germline V gives CDR1 SNHLY, CDR2 FYNNEI. The CDR3 is CASSRQGNGYTF. CDR3 nucleotides: TGTGCCAGCAGTCGACAGGGGAATGGCTACACCTTC.

This chain joins TRBV5-6 and TRBJ1-2; D is unresolved. V lost 0 bases, J lost 7 bases, and 10 bases lay in between. The CDR3 loop spans 13 amino acids. The germline gives CDR1 SGHDT, CDR2 YYEEEE. CDR3 loop: CASSLGIAPGYTF. DNA for the CDR3: TGTGCCAGCAGCTTGGGCATCGCTCCTGGCTACACCTTC.

The chain recombines TRBV6-4 with TRBJ2-1, with 9 bases fitting TRBD2. Trimming cost V 2 bases and J 10 bases; bases outside gene matches: 6. The CDR3 is made up of 14 amino acids. Germline-derived CDR1 and CDR2 are MRHNA and SNTAGT. CDR3 protein: CASSDRLAAGEQFF. In DNA form, the CDR3 reads TGTGCCAGCAGTGACCGACTAGCGGCAGGCGAGCAGTTCTTC.

This clonotype was observed many times. The CDR3 protein is CASSLGAYEQYF. DNA for the CDR3: TGTGCCAGCAGCTTAGGGGCCTACGAGCAGTACTTC. V gene TRBV28 combines with J gene TRBJ2-7, with D maybe TRBD1 (5 bases). Germline values: CDR1 MDHEN, CDR2 SYDVKM. The length of the CDR3 is 12 residues. Trimming took off 6 bases at V and 2 bases at J, with 8 bases between the two ends.

The J gene is TRBJ2-7, the V gene TRBV4-1; D unresolved. Per germline, CDR1 MGHRA and CDR2 YSYEKL. This CDR3 region has 17 residues. V was trimmed by 0 bases and J by 3 bases, leaving 18 bases between them. The CDR3 spells CASSQDRAIGIVYEQYF. CDR3 DNA: TGCGCCAGCAGCCAAGATAGGGCAATCGGAATAGTCTACGAGCAGTACTTC.

The chain is built from TRBV10-3 and TRBJ2-7, with D perhaps TRBD1 or TRBD2 (6 bases each). CDR3 length: 15 amino acids. V was cut by 0 bases and J by 3 bases, with 12 bases left in between. The germline CDR1 and CDR2 sequences are ENHRY and SYGVKD. DNA for the CDR3: TGTGCCATCAGTGAGTCGAACGGGGGCGGCTACGAGCAGTACTTC. It specifies CAISESNGGGYEQYF.

V gene TRBV7-8 combines with J gene TRBJ2-4; D is uncertain. The germline CDR1 and CDR2 sequences are SGHVS and FQNEAQ. The length of the CDR3 is 15 residues. Trimming shortened V by 0 bases and J by 7 bases, and 13 bases separated the two germline ends. The CDR3 reads CASSLAVWAGNIQYF. The CDR3 DNA follows: TGTGCCAGCAGCTTAGCGGTGTGGGCCGGGAACATTCAGTACTTC.

As regards this clonotype: Here the CDR3 omits its conserved ending phenylalanine or tryptophan, so a read error is the likely source. The V and J genes are TRBV20-1 and TRBJ1-1, with D perhaps matching TRBD1 (6 bases). The CDR3 is 15 amino acids. Between the trimmed V and J ends, which lost 4 bases and 5 bases, there was a span of 20 bases. From germline, CDR1 is DFQATT and CDR2 SNEGSKA (reference sequence). CDR3 DNA: TGCAGTGCTAAACCTCCCGAGGGGGGTGGGACTGAAGCTTTCTTG. It codes for CSAKPPEGGGTEAFL.

V usage is TRBV2 and J usage is TRBJ1-5; the D gene is possibly TRBD1 (5 bases). The CDR3 spans 13 residues. Germline V CDR1 and CDR2: SNHLY, FYNNEI. Trimming left V 10 bases short and J 4 bases short, with 14 bases between. The CDR3, as DNA: TGTGCCAACAAATGGGGCGAAAATCAGCCCCAGCATTTT. Translated, it gives CANKWGENQPQHF.

V usage is TRBV24-1 and J usage is TRBJ2-3, with 8 positions matching TRBD2. With 9 bases clipped from V and 0 bases from J, the junction kept 7 bases outside the gene matches. CDR3 length: 15 amino acids. CDR1 is KGHDR and CDR2 is SFDVKD in the germline V gene. In nucleotides, the CDR3 is TGTGCCACCCGACCGGGGGGGATGAGCACAGATACGCAGTATTTT. This codes for CATRPGGMSTDTQYF.

This clonotype was seen more than once but under ten times. The CDR3, as DNA: TGTGCCACCAGCAGAGGGTCCCGGGTCCCGAACACTGAAGCTTTCTTT. It specifies CATSRGSRVPNTEAFF. The V call is TRBV15, the J call TRBJ1-1; D remains unclear. The CDR3 has 16 residues. Looked up from germline, CDR1 is LNHNV and CDR2 is YYDKDF (reference sequence). The V and J ends lost 1 base and 1 base respectively, with 13 bases between them.

This chain links TRBV27 with TRBJ1-6; TRBD1 is a possible D gene (6 bases). With 5 bases removed from V and 5 bases from J, the gap between germline ends came to 22 bases. The CDR3 extends over 18 amino acids. The germline CDR1 and CDR2 sequences are MNHEY and SMNVEV (reference sequence). CDR3 protein: CASSPLEGQGLNNSPLHF. The CDR3, as DNA: TGTGCCAGCAGTCCTCTTGAGGGACAAGGCCTTAATAATTCACCCCTCCACTTT.

Notes on this clonotype: Mismatch with germline at one junction end may stem from a read error. This rearrangement joins TRBV7-3 to TRBJ2-2; D ambiguous. The CDR3 is 14 residues long. In germline, CDR1 is SGHTA, CDR2 FQGTGA. The CDR3 DNA follows: TGCGCCAGCAGCCAAACAGCGAACACCGGGGAGCTGTTTTTT. Amino acid sequence: CASSQTANTGELFF.

Points on this clonotype: With a much larger clone just one base away, this may be a read error. The V call is TRBV10-1, the J call TRBJ2-5; 9 bases map to TRBD1. This CDR3 region has 13 residues. Germline CDR1 and CDR2: WNHNN and SYGVQD (reference sequence). The CDR3: CAGSERTGVTQYF. As DNA, the CDR3 is TGCGCCGGCAGTGAGAGGACAGGGGTGACCCAGTACTTC.

CDR3 in amino acids: CASSGRAGELFF. In DNA form, the CDR3 reads TGTGCCAGCAGCGGAAGGGCCGGGGAGCTGTTTTTT. V gene TRBV6-4 combines with J gene TRBJ2-2; D is ambiguous. V shed 6 bases and J shed 6 bases, with 8 bases lying between them. The V gene's germline CDR1 is MRHNA and CDR2 SNTAGT. The CDR3 consists of 12 residues.

V usage is TRBV28 and J usage is TRBJ1-5, with 9 bases matching TRBD1. The CDR3 runs 13 residues. Germline V gives CDR1 MDHEN, CDR2 SYDVKM. With 9 bases clipped from V and 4 bases from J, the junction kept 4 bases outside the gene matches. The CDR3 is CASRTGANQPQHF. The CDR3 nucleotides are TGTGCCAGTCGGACAGGGGCTAATCAGCCCCAGCATTTT.

The V call is TRBV7-2, the J call TRBJ1-1, with 8 bases fitting TRBD1. Germline CDR1 SGHTA, CDR2 FQGNSA. V gave up 7 bases and J gave up 5 bases; unmatched junction bases: 12. This CDR3 contains 15 residues. CDR3 residues: CASKPRDRLETEAFF. In DNA, the CDR3 is TGTGCCAGCAAACCCCGGGACAGGTTAGAAACTGAAGCTTTCTTT.

CDR3 coding DNA: TGTGCCTGGAGTTCCCCATGGGGGAATGAAAAACTGTTTTTT. This sequence encodes CAWSSPWGNEKLFF. J is TRBJ1-4 and V is TRBV30; TRBD1 might be the D (5 bases). Germline V gives CDR1 GTSNPN, CDR2 SVGIG (reference sequence). The CDR3 covers 14 residues. Trimming stripped 2 bases from V and 5 bases from J, with 12 bases between.

The gene calls are TRBV7-9 and TRBJ2-3, with TRBD1 as a possible D gene (6 bases). The CDR3 spans 16 residues. V lost 5 bases, J lost 4 bases, and 19 bases lay in between. Germline V gene sequence: CDR1 SEHNR, CDR2 FQNEAQ (reference sequence). CDR3 loop: CASSTRGKGIADTQYF. The CDR3, as DNA: TGTGCCAGCAGCACCAGGGGTAAGGGGATCGCAGATACGCAGTATTTT.

This clonotype was recorded only once. This could be a read error, since a much larger clone is one nucleotide away. The CDR3 spells CASSDYPPADYGYSF. CDR3 DNA: TGTGCCAGCAGTGACTACCCCCCGGCCGACTATGGCTACAGCTTC. The rearrangement joins TRBV7-3 to TRBJ1-2; D ambiguous. The CDR3 sequence is 15 residues long. The germline V gene has CDR1 SGHTA and CDR2 FQGTGA.